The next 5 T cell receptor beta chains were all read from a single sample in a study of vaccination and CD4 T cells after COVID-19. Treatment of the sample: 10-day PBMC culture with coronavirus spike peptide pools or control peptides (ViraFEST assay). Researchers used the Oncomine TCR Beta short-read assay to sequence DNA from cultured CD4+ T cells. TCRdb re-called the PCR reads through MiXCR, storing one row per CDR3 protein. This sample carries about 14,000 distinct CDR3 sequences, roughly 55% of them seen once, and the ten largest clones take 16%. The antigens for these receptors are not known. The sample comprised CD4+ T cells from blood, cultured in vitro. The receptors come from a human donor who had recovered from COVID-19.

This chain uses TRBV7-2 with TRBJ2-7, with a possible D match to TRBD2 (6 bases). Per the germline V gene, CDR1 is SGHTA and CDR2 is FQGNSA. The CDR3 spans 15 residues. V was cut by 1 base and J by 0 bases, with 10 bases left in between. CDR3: CASSLEASDSYEQYF. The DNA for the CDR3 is TGTGCCAGCAGCTTAGAAGCTAGCGACTCCTACGAGCAGTACTTC.

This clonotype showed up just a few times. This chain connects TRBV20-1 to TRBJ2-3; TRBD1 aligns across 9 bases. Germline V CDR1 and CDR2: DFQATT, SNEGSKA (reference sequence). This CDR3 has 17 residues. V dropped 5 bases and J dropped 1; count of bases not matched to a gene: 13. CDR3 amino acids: CSAYGTGLRLRTDTQYF. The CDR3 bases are TGCAGTGCTTATGGGACAGGGTTGCGCCTCCGCACAGATACGCAGTATTTT.

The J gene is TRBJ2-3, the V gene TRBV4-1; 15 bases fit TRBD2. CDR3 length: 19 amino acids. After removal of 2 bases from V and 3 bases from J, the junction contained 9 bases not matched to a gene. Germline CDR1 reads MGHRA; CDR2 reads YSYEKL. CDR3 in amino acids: CASSQTGLAGGPRTDTQYF. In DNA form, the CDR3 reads TGCGCCAGCAGCCAAACCGGACTAGCGGGAGGGCCTAGGACAGATACGCAGTATTTT.

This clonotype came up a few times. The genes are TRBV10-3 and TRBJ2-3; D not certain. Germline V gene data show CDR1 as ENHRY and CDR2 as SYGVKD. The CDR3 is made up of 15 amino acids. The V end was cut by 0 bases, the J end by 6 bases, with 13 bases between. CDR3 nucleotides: TGTGCCATCAGTGAGTCAAAGGTTGGCCCGGATACGCAGTATTTT. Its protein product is CAISESKVGPDTQYF.

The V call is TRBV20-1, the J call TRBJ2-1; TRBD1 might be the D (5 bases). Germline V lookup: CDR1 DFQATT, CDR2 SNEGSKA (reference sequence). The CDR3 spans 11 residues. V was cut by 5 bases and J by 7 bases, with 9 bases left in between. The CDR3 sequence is CSAQTVNEQFF. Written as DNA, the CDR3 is TGCAGTGCTCAGACAGTGAATGAGCAGTTCTTC.